This TCR beta chain comes out of a study of shared clonotypes between healthy human individuals. Study-level results: When naive CD4 clonotypes were compared across a handful of donors, around 5% were shared.

The naive CD8 population came from CD45RO-negative cells selected for CCR7, without terminally differentiated effector memory CD45RA+ cells. The CDR3 loop spans 15 amino acids. The trim removed 5 bases at V and 6 bases at J, leaving 7 bases unmatched. Germline lookup yields CDR1 SGHVS and CDR2 FQNEAQ. Genomic DNA belonging to each subset was distributed in equal measure over several immunoSEQ plates. Original methodology: Filtering of immunoSEQ junctional sequences could not match full-length read filtering. TCRdb's table, derived via immunoSEQ multiplex PCR, lists solely in-frame clones and lacks some. V and J calls and clone size are those listed in that table; D and trimming were worked out from the DNA. Of some 800,000 clones in the sample, about 92% are singletons; the top ten hold around 24%. Turning to this clone: Its antigen is still unknown.

The sequencing sample was made of naive CD8+ T cells sorted from blood. V gene TRBV7-8 combines with J gene TRBJ2-1, with TRBD2 matching 10 bases. This TCR derives from a man aged 25 to 45 in good health. CDR3 sequence reads: CASSPPAGGPNEQFF. DNA of the CDR3: TGTGCCAGCAGCCCCCCAGCGGGAGGGCCCAATGAGCAGTTCTTC.